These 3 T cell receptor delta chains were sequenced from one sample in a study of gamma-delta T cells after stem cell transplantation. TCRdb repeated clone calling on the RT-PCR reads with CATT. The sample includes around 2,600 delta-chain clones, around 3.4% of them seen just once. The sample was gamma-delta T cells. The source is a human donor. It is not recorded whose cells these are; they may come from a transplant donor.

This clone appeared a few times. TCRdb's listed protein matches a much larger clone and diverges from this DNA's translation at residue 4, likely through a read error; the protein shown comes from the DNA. The CDR3 DNA is TGTGCCTGTAACACCCTCCAGGGGGATACGCGGGAAGAACTCATCTTT. Its protein product is CACNTLQGDTREELIF. This chain uses TRDV2 with TRDJ1, with 10 positions matching TRDD3. The germline CDR1 and CDR2 sequences are GEAIGNYY and EKD. This CDR3 contains 16 residues.

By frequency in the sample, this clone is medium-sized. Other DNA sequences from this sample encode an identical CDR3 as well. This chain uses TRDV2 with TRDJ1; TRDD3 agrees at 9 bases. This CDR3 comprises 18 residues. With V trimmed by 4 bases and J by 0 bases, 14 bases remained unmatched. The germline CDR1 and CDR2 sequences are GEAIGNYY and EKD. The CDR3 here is CACERLGDNLDNTDKLIF. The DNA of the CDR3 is TGTGCCTGTGAGCGACTGGGGGACAACCTAGATAACACCGATAAACTCATCTTT.

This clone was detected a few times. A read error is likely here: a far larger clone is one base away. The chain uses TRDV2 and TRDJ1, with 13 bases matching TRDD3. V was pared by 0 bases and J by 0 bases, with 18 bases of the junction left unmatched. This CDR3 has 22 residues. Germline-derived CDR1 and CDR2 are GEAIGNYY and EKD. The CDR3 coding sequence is TGTGCCTGTGACACCATAAGGCAAAGCCTTACTGGGGGATACGCGAACACCGATAAACTCATCTTT. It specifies CACDTIRQSLTGGYANTDKLIF.